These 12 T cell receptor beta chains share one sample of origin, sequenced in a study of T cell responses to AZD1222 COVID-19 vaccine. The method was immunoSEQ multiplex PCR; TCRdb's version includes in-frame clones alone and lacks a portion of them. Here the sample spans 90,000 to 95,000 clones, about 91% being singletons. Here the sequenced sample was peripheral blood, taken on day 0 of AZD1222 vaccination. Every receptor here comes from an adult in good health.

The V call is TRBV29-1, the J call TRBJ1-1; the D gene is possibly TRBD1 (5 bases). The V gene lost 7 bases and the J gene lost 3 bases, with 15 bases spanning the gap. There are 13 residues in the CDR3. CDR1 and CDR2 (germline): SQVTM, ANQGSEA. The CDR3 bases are TGCAGCGCCCTGGGTGGGGGGGACACTGAAGCTTTCTTT. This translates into CSALGGGDTEAFF.

CDR3 region: CASSVQMNTEAFF. The CDR3 DNA is TGTGCCAGCAGTGTTCAGATGAACACTGAAGCTTTCTTT. The chain links TRBV2 to TRBJ1-1; the D is unclear. V lost 4 bases and J 0 bases, leaving 6 bases between the germline ends. The CDR3 contains 13 residues. The V gene's germline CDR1 is SNHLY and CDR2 FYNNEI.

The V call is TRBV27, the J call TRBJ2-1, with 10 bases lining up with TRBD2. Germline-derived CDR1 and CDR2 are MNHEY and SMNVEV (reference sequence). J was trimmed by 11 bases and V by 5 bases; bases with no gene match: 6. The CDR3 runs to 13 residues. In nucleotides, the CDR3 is TGTGCCAGCAGTCTTGAACTAGCGGGGAAGCAGTTCTTC. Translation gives CASSLELAGKQFF.

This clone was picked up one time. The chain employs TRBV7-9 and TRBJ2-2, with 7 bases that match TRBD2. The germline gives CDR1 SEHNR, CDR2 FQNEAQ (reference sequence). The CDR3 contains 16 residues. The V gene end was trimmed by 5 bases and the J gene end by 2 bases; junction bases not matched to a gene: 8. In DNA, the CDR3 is TGTGCCAGCAGCGGCCGGGACTACCGAAACACCGGGGAGCTGTTTTTT. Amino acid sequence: CASSGRDYRNTGELFF.

The CDR3 DNA sequence: TGTGCCAGCAGCCCCCAGGGGATTAACTATGGCTACACCTTC. This gives the protein CASSPQGINYGYTF. The V gene is TRBV7-3, the J gene TRBJ1-2; the D gene is possibly TRBD1 (6 bases). From germline, CDR1 is SGHTA and CDR2 FQGTGA. V lost 5 bases and J 1 base, leaving 11 bases between the germline ends. The CDR3 runs to 14 residues.

Written as DNA, the CDR3 is TGTGCCAGCAGACCGGGACTAGCGGGAGGTGCAGATACGCAGTATTTT. It specifies CASRPGLAGGADTQYF. This chain uses TRBV7-2 with TRBJ2-3; 15 bases line up with TRBD2. CDR3 size: 16 residues. V lost 6 bases, J lost 4 bases, and 5 bases stayed unmatched. In germline, CDR1 is SGHTA, CDR2 FQGNSA. Full variable domain (remainder filled in from reference TRBV7-2 and TRBJ2-3): GAGVSQSPSNKVTEKGKDVELRCDPISGHTALYWYRQSLGQGLEFLIYFQGNSAPDKSGLPSDRFSAERTGGSVSTLTIQRTQQEDSAVYLCASRPGLAGGADTQYFGPGTRLTVL.

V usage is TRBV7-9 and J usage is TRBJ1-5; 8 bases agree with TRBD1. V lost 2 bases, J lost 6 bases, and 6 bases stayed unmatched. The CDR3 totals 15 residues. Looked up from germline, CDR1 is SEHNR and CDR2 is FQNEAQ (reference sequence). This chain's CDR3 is CASSLTSGGVQPQHF. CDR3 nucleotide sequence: TGTGCCAGCAGCTTAACCTCAGGGGGCGTTCAGCCCCAGCATTTT.

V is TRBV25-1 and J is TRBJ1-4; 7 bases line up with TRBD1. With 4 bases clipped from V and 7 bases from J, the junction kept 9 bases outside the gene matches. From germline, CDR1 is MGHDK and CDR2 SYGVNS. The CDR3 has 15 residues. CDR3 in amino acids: CASSAWTGLSEKLFF. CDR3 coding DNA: TGTGCCAGCAGTGCCTGGACAGGCTTGAGTGAAAAACTGTTTTTT.

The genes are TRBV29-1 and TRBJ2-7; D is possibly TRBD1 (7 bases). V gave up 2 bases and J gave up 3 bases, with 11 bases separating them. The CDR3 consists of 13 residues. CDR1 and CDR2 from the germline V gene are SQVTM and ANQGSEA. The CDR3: CSVERGTDYEQYF. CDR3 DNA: TGCAGCGTTGAACGGGGGACAGACTACGAGCAGTACTTC.

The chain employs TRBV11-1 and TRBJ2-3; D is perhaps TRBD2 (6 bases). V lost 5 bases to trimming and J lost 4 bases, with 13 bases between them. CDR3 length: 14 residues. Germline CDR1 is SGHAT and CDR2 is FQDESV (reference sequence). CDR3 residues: CASSARGIADTQYF. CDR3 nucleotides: TGTGCCAGCAGCGCCCGGGGGATCGCAGATACGCAGTATTTT.

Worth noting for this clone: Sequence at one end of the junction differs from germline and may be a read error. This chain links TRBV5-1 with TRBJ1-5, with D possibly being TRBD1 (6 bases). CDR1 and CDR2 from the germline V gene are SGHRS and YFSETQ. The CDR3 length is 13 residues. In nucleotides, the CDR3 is TGCGCCAGCAGCTTGGGTGAGGGGGACCCTCAGAATTTT. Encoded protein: CASSLGEGDPQNF.

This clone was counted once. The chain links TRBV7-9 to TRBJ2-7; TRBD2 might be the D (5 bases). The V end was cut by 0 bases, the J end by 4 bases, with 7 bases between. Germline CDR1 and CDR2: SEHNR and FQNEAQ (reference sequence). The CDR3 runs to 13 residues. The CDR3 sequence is CASSLAEEYEQYF. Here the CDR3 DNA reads TGTGCCAGCAGCTTAGCGGAGGAGTACGAGCAGTACTTC.